The source of this TCR beta chain is a study of PD-1 blockade in classical Hodgkin lymphoma. TCRdb's copy holds only in-frame clones and misses some; the assay was immunoSEQ multiplex PCR. The repertoire holds 40,000 or so clones, with 86% as singletons. Every patient was affected by relapse after autologous stem cell transplantation, while exposure to brentuximab vedotin was not uniform. Responses achieved at best were complete response, partial response or progressive disease. This CDR3 comprises 12 residues. V was pared by 1 base and J by 5 bases, with 6 bases between. Germline CDR1 and CDR2: SGHAT and FQNNGV.

The TCR sequence derives from a human donor with classical Hodgkin lymphoma. The input for sequencing was peripheral blood mononuclear cells (PBMCs), taken before the second cycle of nivolumab. The rearrangement links TRBV11-2 to TRBJ2-7; D gene uncertain. The CDR3 protein is CASSLARNEQYF. The CDR3 DNA reads TGTGCCAGCAGCTTAGCCAGGAACGAGCAGTACTTC.